A single T cell receptor beta chain is shown here with its context. The target antigen is unknown. This sample is drawn from a study of cytomegalovirus exposure and HLA in healthy donors. Across the whole study: The same platform used for the approximately 670 first-cohort repertoires was also used for the 95 to 150 validation repertoires, as a later analysis reported. General study findings and limits: Some TCR beta chains (more than 150 of them) were listed as cytomegalovirus-associated.

The protocol was immunoSEQ multiplex PCR, while the TCRdb copy is restricted to in-frame clones and leaves out a portion. The data contain about 84,000 clones, approximately 91% of them singletons. The donors were members of the validation cohort comprising about 120 subjects, separate from the roughly 670-subject first cohort. The germline V gene has CDR1 SGHRS and CDR2 YFSETQ. Trimming cost V 0 bases and J 2 bases, with 6 bases left between them. The CDR3 runs 14 residues. This TCR came from a man aged 25-45 years in good health and CMV-seronegative. The V gene is TRBV5-1, the J gene TRBJ2-1; TRBD1 is a possible D gene (6 bases). Sequencing was carried out using PBMCs. The CDR3 DNA reads as TGCGCCAGCAGCTTGGGACAGGCCTACAATGAGCAGTTCTTC. Amino acid sequence: CASSLGQAYNEQFF.